Listed below are T cell receptor beta chains from one sample, sequenced in a study of T cells in Graves' hyperthyroidism and ophthalmopathy. TCRdb re-called the multiplex PCR reads with MiXCR, one entry per CDR3 protein. The sample lists about 600,000 distinct CDR3 sequences; about a sixth were seen once. The specimen was blood. Receptors were obtained from a woman in her 40s with Graves' ophthalmopathy. The conserved cysteine and the conserved F or W are not part of the CDR3 here.

v_call cdr3_aa
TRBV20-1 SARSDSDYEQY
TRBV2 ASRGQGNEKLF
TRBV6-1 ASSEAQGSYNEQF
TRBV5-1 ASSLIQGEETQY
TRBV6-5 ASSYTRQGTEAF
TRBV15 ATRPRGLNQPQH
TRBV18 ASSSRGLDQETQY
TRBV5-1 ASSSYRENTEAF
TRBV28 ASSPGGGAGGYT
TRBV7-3 ASSSTRGDTGELF
TRBV5-1 ASSSLKNTNRGETQY
TRBV30 AWSGGQGGQPQH
TRBV28 ASSRSQGARNQPQH
TRBV11-3 ASSFGRVDTQY
TRBV20-1 SARDRGLAGAFSGYNEQF
TRBV3-1 ASSQDLWGGPKNEQF
TRBV11-2 ASSLGGGQVTEAF
TRBV7-8 ASSGVGSGNTIY
TRBV18 ASSPPWGAASYEQY
TRBV15 ATSTDWGRDHEQF
TRBV7-9 ASSSGQALFYNEQF
TRBV19 ASSTTGDTDTQY
TRBV7-9 ASRSGNLNTEAF
TRBV12-3/TRBV12-4 ASSRHRDSNEQF
TRBV19 ASSIRDRYQPQH
TRBV28 ASRPPPGPYEQY
TRBV15 ATSRAKNTEAF
TRBV18 ASSPPSRVGETQY
TRBV28 ASLPGSSYNEQF
TRBV20-1 SANGDTEAF
TRBV11-1 ASSTYEGGQPYNEQF
TRBV28 ASSFNRGNNQPQH
TRBV3-1 ASSQDSVTEAF
TRBV4-2 ASSQGSGPNTGELF
TRBV2 ASSGGNEKLF
TRBV2 ASSPSRRRSNQPQH
TRBV12-3/TRBV12-4 ASSFRDASYEQY
TRBV6-2/TRBV6-3 AVGLSSTEAF
TRBV7-9 ASSPDRDVRAF
TRBV6-1 ASKGPGNEQF
TRBV20-1 SGRLRDGLEQY
TRBV7-3 ASSLTPGRDTDTQY
TRBV5-6 ASSAEGRARWSPLH
TRBV3-1 ASSQASGGGYT
TRBV9 ASSERSTAYEQY
TRBV2 ASSQGQPGTDTQY
TRBV3-1 ASSPRGEDGYT
TRBV14 ASSPWSGGTEAF
TRBV28 ASSSGGVSKSTDTQY